This T cell receptor beta chain was captured by sequencing in a study of OX40 agonist ivuxolimab in advanced cancers. Profiling relied on immunoSEQ multiplex PCR, and the TCRdb table lists in-frame clones only, not all of them. Among under 80,000 clones listed, about 82% were seen once. Germline-derived CDR1 and CDR2 are LNHDA and SQIVND (reference sequence). The V end was cut by 10 bases, the J end by 1 base, with 13 bases between. This CDR3 is built from 13 residues. The rearrangement links TRBV19 to TRBJ2-5; possible D gene TRBD1, 5 bases. This clonotype was obtained from an adult with an advanced solid tumor such as melanoma, head and neck, liver or kidney cancer. The specimen comprised CD4+ or CD8+ T cells sorted from blood, sampled in a trial of the OX40 agonist ivuxolimab. The CDR3 region has the DNA TGTGCCACCAGTCCAGGGTCCCAAGAGACCCAGTACTTC. Protein sequence: CATSPGSQETQYF. Full variable domain (outside the CDR3, taken from reference TRBV19 and TRBJ2-5): DGGITQSPKYLFRKEGQNVTLSCEQNLNHDAMYWYRQDPGQGLRLIYYSQIVNDFQKGDIAEGYSVSREKKESFPLTVTSAQKNPTAFYLCATSPGSQETQYFGPGTRLLVL.